This TCR beta chain was identified during a study of immune evolution from preneoplasia to lung adenocarcinoma. Study as a whole: HLA loss of heterozygosity: over 5.5% AIS, around 16% MIA, approximately 31% ADC, none AAH.

Two lung cancer pathologists independently confirmed each histologic diagnosis. Nucleic acids came from premalignant or tumor cells enriched by macro-dissection. Germline assignment: CDR1 SGDLS and CDR2 YYNGEE. The J segment lost 7 bases and the V segment lost 4 bases, leaving 7 bases of the junction unmatched. CDR3 length equals 16 residues. Points from the study as a whole: Later-stage lesions seemingly showed higher T cell density and diversity than normal lung.

Generated by immunoSEQ multiplex PCR, the TCRdb table keeps only in-frame clones and is missing some. The sample consists of approximately 14,000 clones, roughly 80% of them appearing once. Of note for this clone: The antigen is not known.

Sample: FFPE minimally invasive lung adenocarcinoma tissue. The genes are TRBV9 and TRBJ2-1; 14 nucleotides line up with TRBD2. The TCR originated in a person aged 60 to 80 with lung adenocarcinoma. The CDR3 loop reads CASSTRGLAGANEQFF. The CDR3 bases are TGTGCCAGCAGCACGAGGGGACTAGCGGGGGCGAATGAGCAGTTCTTC.